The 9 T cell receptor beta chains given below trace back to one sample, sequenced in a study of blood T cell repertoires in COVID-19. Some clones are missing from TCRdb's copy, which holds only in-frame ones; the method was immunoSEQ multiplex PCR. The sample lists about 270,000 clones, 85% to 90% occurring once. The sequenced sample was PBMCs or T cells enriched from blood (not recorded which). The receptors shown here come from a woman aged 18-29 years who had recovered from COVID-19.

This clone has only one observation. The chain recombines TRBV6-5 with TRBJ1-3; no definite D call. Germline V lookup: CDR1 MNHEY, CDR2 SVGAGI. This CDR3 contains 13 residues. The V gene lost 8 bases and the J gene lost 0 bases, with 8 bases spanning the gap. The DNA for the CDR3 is TGTGCCAGCGGCGGGAGCTCTGGAAACACCATATATTTT. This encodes CASGGSSGNTIYF.

CDR3 protein: CASSADSYNEQFF. CDR3 DNA sequence: TGTGCCAGCAGCGCGGACAGCTACAATGAGCAGTTCTTC. This chain connects TRBV5-4 to TRBJ2-1; tentatively, D is TRBD1 (6 bases). Deletions cut 4 bases from V and 3 bases from J, with 8 bases between. The CDR3 sequence is 13 residues long. CDR1 and CDR2 (germline): SGHNT, YYREEE (reference sequence).

The CDR3 sequence is CASSLGEGGLETQYF. CDR3 coding DNA: TGTGCCAGCAGCTTAGGGGAGGGGGGATTAGAGACCCAGTACTTC. The V call is TRBV7-2, the J call TRBJ2-5; weak D call: TRBD2 (7 bases). This CDR3 spans 15 amino acids. Trimming removed 1 base from V and 4 bases from J, with 13 bases in between. Germline CDR1 reads SGHTA; CDR2 reads FQGNSA.

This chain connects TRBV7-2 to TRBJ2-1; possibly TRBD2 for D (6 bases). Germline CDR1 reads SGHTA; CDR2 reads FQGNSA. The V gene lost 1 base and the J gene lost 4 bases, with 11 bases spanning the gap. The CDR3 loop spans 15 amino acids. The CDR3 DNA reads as TGTGCCAGCAGCTTAGGCCCGGGGGAGTACAATGAGCAGTTCTTC. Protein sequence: CASSLGPGEYNEQFF.

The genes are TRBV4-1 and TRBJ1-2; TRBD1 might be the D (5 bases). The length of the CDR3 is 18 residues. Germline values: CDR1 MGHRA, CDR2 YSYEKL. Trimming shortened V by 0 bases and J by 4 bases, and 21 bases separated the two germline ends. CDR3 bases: TGCGCCAGCAGCCAAGATCATTCTGTTCTCAGGGCAGGCTATGGCTACACCTTC. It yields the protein CASSQDHSVLRAGYGYTF.

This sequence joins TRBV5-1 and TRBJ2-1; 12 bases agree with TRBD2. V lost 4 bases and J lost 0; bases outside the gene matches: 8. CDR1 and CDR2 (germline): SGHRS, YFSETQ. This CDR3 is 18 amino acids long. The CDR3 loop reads CASSPPTSGGNSYNEQFF. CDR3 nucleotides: TGCGCCAGCAGCCCTCCGACTAGCGGGGGTAACTCCTACAATGAGCAGTTCTTC.

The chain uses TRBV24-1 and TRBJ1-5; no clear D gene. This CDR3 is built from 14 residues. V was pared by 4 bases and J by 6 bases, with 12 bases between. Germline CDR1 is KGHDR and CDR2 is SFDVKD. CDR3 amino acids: CATSEVTSSQPQHF. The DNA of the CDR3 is TGTGCCACCAGTGAAGTCACGTCGAGTCAGCCCCAGCATTTT.

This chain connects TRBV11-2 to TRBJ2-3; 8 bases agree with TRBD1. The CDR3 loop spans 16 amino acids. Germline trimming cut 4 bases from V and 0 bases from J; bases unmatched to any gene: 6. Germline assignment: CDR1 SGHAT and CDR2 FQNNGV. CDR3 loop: CASSSFRTGSTDTQYF. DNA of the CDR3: TGTGCCAGCAGCTCTTTCAGGACAGGGAGCACAGATACGCAGTATTTT. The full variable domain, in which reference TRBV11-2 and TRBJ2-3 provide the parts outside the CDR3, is EAGVAQSPRYKIIEKRQSVAFWCNPISGHATLYWYQQILGQGPKLLIQFQNNGVVDDSQLPKDRFSAERLKGVDSTLKIQPAKLEDSAVYLCASSSFRTGSTDTQYFGPGTRLTVL.

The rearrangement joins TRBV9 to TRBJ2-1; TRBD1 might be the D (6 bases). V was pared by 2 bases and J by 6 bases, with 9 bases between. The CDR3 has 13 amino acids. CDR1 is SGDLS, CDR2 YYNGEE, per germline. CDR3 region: CASSVTGPNEQFF. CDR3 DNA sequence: TGTGCCAGCAGCGTTACAGGGCCCAATGAGCAGTTCTTC.